This paragraph covers one T cell receptor (beta chain) sequence. Antigen unknown. The data derive from a study of cytomegalovirus exposure and HLA in healthy donors. On the study more broadly: The 120 validation repertoires, a later analysis reported, used the same platform as the approximately 730 repertoires from the first cohort. Study-level points and caveats: Many donors shared some public TCRs, even though most TCR sequences were rare.

The V gene lost 0 bases and the J gene lost 8 bases, with 13 bases spanning the gap. The CDR3 covers 14 residues. The germline gives CDR1 KGHSH, CDR2 LQKENI. The donors were part of the validation cohort, which consisted of some 120 subjects and was separate from the first cohort of 600 to 850 subjects. The method was immunoSEQ multiplex PCR; TCRdb's version includes in-frame clones alone and lacks a portion of them. The table records 55,000 to 65,000 clones, around 90% of them present only once. The TCR originated in a man between 18 and 29 years old in good health and CMV-seronegative. The source material was PBMCs. The rearrangement uses TRBV18 and TRBJ1-1, with no clear D. CDR3 DNA: TGTGCCAGCTCACCACCGAGTGTGCGCCGAGAAGCTTTCTTT. This translates into CASSPPSVRREAFF. Together with reference TRBV18 and TRBJ1-1, the CDR3 gives the full variable domain: NAGVMQNPRHLVRRRGQEARLRCSPMKGHSHVYWYRQLPEEGLKFMVYLQKENIIDESGMPKERFSAEFPKEGPSILRIQQVVRGDSAAYFCASSPPSVRREAFFGQGTRLTVV.